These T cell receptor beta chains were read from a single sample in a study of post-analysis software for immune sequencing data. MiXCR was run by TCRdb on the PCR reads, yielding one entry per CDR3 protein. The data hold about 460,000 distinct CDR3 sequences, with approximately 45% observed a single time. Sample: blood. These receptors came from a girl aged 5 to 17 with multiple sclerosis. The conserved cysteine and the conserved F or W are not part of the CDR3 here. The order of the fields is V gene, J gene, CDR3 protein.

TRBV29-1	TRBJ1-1	SVSNGDRWTEAF
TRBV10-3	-	AISVSQGETQY
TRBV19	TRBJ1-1	ASRETGRNTEAF
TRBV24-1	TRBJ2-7	ATSDWTGNEQY
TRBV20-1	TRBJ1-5	SARDRYNQPQH
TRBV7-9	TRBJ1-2	ASSANYGYT
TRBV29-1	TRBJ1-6	SVMTGTDYNSPLH
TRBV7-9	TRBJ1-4	ASRHRGSDEKLF
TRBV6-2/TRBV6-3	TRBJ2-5	ASSYSKGETQY
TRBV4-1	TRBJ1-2	ASSSTRDRGPGYT
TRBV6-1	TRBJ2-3	ASSQGGFGTDTQY
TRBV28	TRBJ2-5	ASSPPRDFQPQETQY
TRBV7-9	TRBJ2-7	ASSWGRDNRSYEQY
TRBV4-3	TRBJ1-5	ASSQDRGAQPQH
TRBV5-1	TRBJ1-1	ASSTGGGLNTEAF
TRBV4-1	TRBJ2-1	ASSQDSGLAVYNEQF
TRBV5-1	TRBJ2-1	ASSPGLLYNEQF